This TCR beta chain was documented in a study of response to subunit inactivated influenza vaccine. This clonotype was detected a few times. Germline lookup yields CDR1 LGHDT and CDR2 YNNKEL (reference sequence). V dropped 6 bases and J dropped 5 bases, with 8 bases sitting between them. The CDR3 consists of 12 residues. Using its own MiXCR run on the RT-PCR reads, TCRdb lists one record per CDR3 protein. This sample has roughly 500,000 distinct CDR3 sequences, with 15% to 20% found just once. Here the sequenced sample was CD4+ T cells sorted from PBMCs, taken around 25 months after vaccination. The sequence was obtained from a man between 45 and 75 years old who received an inactivated influenza vaccine. The chain is built from TRBV3-1 and TRBJ2-1; D remains unclear. CDR3 sequence: CASSYRDNEQFF. CDR3 sequence (DNA): TGTGCCAGCAGTTACAGAGACAATGAGCAGTTCTTC.